Described below is a single T cell receptor (beta chain) sequence and its context. In germline, CDR1 is SGHDN, CDR2 FVKESK. Trimming removed 4 bases from V and 3 bases from J; junction bases left unmatched: 4. The CDR3 consists of 14 residues. The data were obtained in a study of T-cell memory formation after mild COVID-19. MiXCR, run by TCRdb on the 5' RACE reads, gives a single entry per CDR3 protein. The data show some 410,000 distinct CDR3 sequences, with roughly a quarter seen just once and around 13% held by the top ten. The TCR comes from an adult woman who had mild COVID-19 (a few samples of this study predate the infection). Cell type and time point are not known. What was sequenced was PBMCs or a T cell subset sorted from them (not recorded which). V gene TRBV14 combines with J gene TRBJ2-5, with 8 bases fitting TRBD2. Written as DNA, the CDR3 is TGTGCCAGCAGCCCCCCGGGACTAGAAGAGACCCAGTACTTC. Its translation: CASSPPGLEETQYF.